This TCR beta chain was identified in a study of cytomegalovirus exposure and HLA in healthy donors. Background on the study: Among fewer than 500 genotyped donors, about 85% fell in the Caucasian-associated ancestry cluster.

Germline V gene sequence: CDR1 SGHRS, CDR2 YFSETQ. This CDR3 has 14 amino acids. V was trimmed by 5 bases and J by 2 bases, leaving 11 bases between them. The study ran its PCR with 60 Vbeta and 13 Jbeta primers. TCRdb keeps only in-frame clones here, not all; method: immunoSEQ multiplex PCR. The sample includes some 60,000 clones, about 80% seen only once; the top ten take about 1.6%. As to this clone: Its target is not known.

Study-level results: DRB1 had the most TCR associations and HLA-C the fewest, a later analysis found, with rates varying by HLA locus. Per published accounts, TCR beta sequences correctly predicted the HLA-A and HLA-B alleles of most subjects.

The specimen was PBMCs. The clonotype was recovered from a human donor in good health. The rearrangement uses TRBV5-1 and TRBJ1-3; possibly TRBD1 for D (5 bases). DNA for the CDR3: TGCGCCAGCAGTTCAGGGTCCCCTGGAAACACCATATATTTT. This sequence encodes CASSSGSPGNTIYF.